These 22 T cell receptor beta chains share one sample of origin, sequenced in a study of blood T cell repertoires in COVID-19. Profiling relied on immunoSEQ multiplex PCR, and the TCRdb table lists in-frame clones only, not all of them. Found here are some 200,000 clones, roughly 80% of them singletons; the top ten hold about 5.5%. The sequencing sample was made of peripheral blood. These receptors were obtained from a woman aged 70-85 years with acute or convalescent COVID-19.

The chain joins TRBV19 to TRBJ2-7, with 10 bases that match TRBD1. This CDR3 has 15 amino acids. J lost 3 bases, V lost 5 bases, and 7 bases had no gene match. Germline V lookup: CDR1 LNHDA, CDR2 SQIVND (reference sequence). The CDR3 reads CASSVPGQGIYEQYF. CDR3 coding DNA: TGTGCCAGTAGTGTACCGGGACAGGGGATCTACGAGCAGTACTTC. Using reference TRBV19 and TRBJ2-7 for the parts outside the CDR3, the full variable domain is DGGITQSPKYLFRKEGQNVTLSCEQNLNHDAMYWYRQDPGQGLRLIYYSQIVNDFQKGDIAEGYSVSREKKESFPLTVTSAQKNPTAFYLCASSVPGQGIYEQYFGPGTRLTVT.

The CDR3 DNA sequence: TGCGCCAGCAGCTTGGAACTAGCGGGATCCTACAATGAGCAGTTCTTC. It translates to CASSLELAGSYNEQFF. The chain joins TRBV5-1 to TRBJ2-1; 10 nucleotides agree with TRBD2. The CDR3 totals 16 residues. V dropped 0 bases and J dropped 1; count of bases not matched to a gene: 1. Germline values: CDR1 SGHRS, CDR2 YFSETQ. The whole variable domain, filled in from reference TRBV5-1 and TRBJ2-1, reads KAGVTQTPRYLIKTRGQQVTLSCSPISGHRSVSWYQQTPGQGLQFLFEYFSETQRNKGNFPGRFSGRQFSNSRSEMNVSTLELGDSALYLCASSLELAGSYNEQFFGPGTRLTVL.

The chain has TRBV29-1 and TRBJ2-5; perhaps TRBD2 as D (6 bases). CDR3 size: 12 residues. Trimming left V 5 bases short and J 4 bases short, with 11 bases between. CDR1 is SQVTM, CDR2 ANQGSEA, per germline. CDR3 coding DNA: TGCAGCGTTAACCTTAGCGGAGAGACCCAGTACTTC. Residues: CSVNLSGETQYF.

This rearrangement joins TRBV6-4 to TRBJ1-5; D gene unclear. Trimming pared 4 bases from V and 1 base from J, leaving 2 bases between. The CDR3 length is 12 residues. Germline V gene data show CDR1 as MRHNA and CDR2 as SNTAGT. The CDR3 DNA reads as TGTGCCAGCAGTGTAAGCAATCAGCCCCAGCATTTT. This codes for CASSVSNQPQHF.

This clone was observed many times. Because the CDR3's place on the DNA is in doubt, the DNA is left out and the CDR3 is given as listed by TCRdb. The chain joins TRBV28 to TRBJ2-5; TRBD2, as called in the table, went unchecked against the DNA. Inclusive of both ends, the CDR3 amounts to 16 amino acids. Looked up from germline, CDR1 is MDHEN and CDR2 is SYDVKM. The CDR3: CASSFSSGSFLETQYF.

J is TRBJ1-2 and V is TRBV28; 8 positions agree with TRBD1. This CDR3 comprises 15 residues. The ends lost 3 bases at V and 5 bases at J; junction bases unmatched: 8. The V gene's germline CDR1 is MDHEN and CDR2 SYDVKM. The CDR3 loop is CASSFPGQGFYGYTF. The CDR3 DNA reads TGTGCCAGCAGTTTCCCCGGACAGGGTTTTTATGGCTACACCTTC.

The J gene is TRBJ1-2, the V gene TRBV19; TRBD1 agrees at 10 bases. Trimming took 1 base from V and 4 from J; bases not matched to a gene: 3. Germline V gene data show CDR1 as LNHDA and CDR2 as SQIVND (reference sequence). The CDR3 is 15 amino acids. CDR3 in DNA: TGTGCCAGTAGTATAGGGGACAGGGGCTCCTATGGCTACACCTTC. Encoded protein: CASSIGDRGSYGYTF.

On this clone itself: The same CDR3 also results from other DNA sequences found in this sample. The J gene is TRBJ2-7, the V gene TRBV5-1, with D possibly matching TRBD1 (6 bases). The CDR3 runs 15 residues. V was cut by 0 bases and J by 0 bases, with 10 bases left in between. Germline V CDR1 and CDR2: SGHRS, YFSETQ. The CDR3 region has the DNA TGCGCCAGCAGCTTGGGACAGGCAAGCTCCTACGAGCAGTACTTC. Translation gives CASSLGQASSYEQYF.

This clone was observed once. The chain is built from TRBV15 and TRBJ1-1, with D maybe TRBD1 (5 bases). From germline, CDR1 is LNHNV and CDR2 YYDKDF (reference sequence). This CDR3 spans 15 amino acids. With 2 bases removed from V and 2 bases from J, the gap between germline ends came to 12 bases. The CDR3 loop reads CATSRMGGGNTEAFF. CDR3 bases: TGTGCCACCAGCAGAATGGGCGGGGGAAACACTGAAGCTTTCTTT.

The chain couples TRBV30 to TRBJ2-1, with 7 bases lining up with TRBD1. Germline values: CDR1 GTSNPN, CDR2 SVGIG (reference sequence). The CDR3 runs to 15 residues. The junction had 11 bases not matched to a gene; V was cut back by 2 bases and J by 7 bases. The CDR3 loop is CAWSQGHRGRNEQFF. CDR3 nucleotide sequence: TGTGCCTGGAGTCAAGGGCACAGGGGTAGGAATGAGCAGTTCTTC. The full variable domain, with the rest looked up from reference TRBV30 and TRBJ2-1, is SQTIHQWPATLVQPVGSPLSLECTVEGTSNPNLYWYRQAAGRGLQLLFYSVGIGQISSEVPQNLSASRPQDRQFILSSKKLLLSDSGFYLCAWSQGHRGRNEQFFGPGTRLTVL.

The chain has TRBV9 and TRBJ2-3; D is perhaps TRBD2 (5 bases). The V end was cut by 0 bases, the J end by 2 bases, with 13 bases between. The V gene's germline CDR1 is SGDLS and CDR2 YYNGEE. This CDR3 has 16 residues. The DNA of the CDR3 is TGTGCCAGCAGCGTAGGGTTAACTAGGAACACAGATACGCAGTATTTT. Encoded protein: CASSVGLTRNTDTQYF.

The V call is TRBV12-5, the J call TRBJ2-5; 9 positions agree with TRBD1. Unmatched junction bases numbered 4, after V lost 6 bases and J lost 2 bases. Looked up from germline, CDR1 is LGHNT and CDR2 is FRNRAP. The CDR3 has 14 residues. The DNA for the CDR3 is TGTGCTAGTGGCTCCGGGACAGGGCAAGAGACCCAGTACTTC. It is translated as CASGSGTGQETQYF.

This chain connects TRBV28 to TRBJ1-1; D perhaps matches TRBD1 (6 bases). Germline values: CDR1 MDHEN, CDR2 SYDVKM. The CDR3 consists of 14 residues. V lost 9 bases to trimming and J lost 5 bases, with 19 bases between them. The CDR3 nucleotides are TGTGCCAGTTATGGGGGGGGCTGGGGTACTGAAGCTTTCTTT. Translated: CASYGGGWGTEAFF.

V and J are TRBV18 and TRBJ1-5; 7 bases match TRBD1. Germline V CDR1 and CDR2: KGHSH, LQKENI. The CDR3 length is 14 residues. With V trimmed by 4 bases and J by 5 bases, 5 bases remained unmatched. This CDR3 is CASSQAGTDQPQHF. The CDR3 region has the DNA TGTGCCAGCTCACAGGCCGGGACAGATCAGCCCCAGCATTTT. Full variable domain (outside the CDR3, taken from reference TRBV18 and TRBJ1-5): NAGVMQNPRHLVRRRGQEARLRCSPMKGHSHVYWYRQLPEEGLKFMVYLQKENIIDESGMPKERFSAEFPKEGPSILRIQQVVRGDSAAYFCASSQAGTDQPQHFGDGTRLSIL.

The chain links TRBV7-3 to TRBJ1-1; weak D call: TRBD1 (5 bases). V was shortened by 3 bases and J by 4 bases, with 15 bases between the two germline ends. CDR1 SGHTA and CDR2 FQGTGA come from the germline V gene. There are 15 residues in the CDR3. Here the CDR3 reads CASSLVPGSSTEAFF. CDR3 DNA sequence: TGTGCCAGCAGCTTGGTTCCAGGGTCGTCCACTGAAGCTTTCTTT.

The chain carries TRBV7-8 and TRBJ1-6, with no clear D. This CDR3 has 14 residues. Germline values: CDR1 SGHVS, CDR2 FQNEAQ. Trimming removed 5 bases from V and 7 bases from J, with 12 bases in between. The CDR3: CASSPETENSPLHF. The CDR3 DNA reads TGTGCCAGCAGCCCCGAGACGGAGAATTCACCCCTCCACTTT.

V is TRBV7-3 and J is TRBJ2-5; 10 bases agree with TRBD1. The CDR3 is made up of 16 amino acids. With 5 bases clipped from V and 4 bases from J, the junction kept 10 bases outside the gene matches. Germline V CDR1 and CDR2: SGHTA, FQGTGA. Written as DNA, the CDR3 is TGTGCCAGCAGCCCCCACCGACAGGGGGCAGGAGAGACCCAGTACTTC. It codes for CASSPHRQGAGETQYF.

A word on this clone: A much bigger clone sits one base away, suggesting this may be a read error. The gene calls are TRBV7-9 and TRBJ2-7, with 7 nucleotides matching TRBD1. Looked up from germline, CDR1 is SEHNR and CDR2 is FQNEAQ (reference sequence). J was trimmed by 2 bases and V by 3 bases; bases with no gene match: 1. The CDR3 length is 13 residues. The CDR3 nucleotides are TGTGCCAGCAGCTTCGGGACAGCCTACGAGCAGTACTTC. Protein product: CASSFGTAYEQYF. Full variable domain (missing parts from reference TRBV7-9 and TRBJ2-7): DTGVSQNPRHKITKRGQNVTFRCDPISEHNRLYWYRQTLGQGPEFLTYFQNEAQLEKSRLLSDRFSAERPKGSFSTLEIQRTEQGDSAMYLCASSFGTAYEQYFGPGTRLTVT.

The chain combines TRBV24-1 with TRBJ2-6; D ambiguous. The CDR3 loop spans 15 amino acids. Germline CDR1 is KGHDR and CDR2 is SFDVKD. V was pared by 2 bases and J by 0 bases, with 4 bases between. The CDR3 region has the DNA TGTGCCACCAGTGATTCTTTCTCTGGGGCCAACGTCCTGACTTTC. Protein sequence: CATSDSFSGANVLTF.

The chain's CDR3 is CASSPDRGDYNEQFF. In nucleotides, the CDR3 is TGTGCCAGCTCACCCGACAGGGGGGACTACAATGAGCAGTTCTTC. The V call is TRBV18, the J call TRBJ2-1, with 9 bases lining up with TRBD1. The V gene's germline CDR1 is KGHSH and CDR2 LQKENI. CDR3 size: 15 residues. Germline trimming cut 3 bases from V and 3 bases from J; bases unmatched to any gene: 3.

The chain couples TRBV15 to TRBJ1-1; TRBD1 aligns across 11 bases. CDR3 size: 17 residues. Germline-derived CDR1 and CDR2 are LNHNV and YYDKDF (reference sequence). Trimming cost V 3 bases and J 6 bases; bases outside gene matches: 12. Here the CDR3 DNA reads TGTGCCACCAGCAGGGGGGACAGGGGGTTTGGAGAGGCTGAAGCTTTCTTT. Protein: CATSRGDRGFGEAEAFF.

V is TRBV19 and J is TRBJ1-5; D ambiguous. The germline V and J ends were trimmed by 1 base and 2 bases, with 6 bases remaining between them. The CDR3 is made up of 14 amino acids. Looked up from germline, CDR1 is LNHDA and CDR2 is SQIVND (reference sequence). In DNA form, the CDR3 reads TGTGCCAGTAGTATAGGGGCAGGCAATCAGCCCCAGCATTTT. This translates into CASSIGAGNQPQHF.